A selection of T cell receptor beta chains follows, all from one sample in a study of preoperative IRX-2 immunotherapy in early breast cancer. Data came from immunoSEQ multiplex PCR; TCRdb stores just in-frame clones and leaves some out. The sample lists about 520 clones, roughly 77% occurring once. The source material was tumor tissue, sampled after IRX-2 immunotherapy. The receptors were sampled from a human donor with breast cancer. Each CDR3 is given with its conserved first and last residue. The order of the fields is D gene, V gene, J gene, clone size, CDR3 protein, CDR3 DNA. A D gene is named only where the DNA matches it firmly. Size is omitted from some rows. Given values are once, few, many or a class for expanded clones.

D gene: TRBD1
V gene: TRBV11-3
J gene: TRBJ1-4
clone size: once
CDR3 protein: CASSPTGSNEKLFF
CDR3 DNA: TGTGCCAGCAGCCCGACAGGGTCCAATGAAAAACTGTTTTTT

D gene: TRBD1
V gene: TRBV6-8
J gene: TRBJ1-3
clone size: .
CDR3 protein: CATGRQGSGNTIYF
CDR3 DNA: TGTGCCACCGGAAGACAGGGCTCTGGAAACACCATATATTTT

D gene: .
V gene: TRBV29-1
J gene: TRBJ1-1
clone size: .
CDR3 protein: CSVVDSRYAEAFF
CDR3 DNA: TGCAGCGTTGTTGACAGCAGATATGCTGAAGCTTTCTTT

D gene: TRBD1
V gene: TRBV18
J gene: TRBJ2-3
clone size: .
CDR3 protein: CASSGTGKGTDTQYF
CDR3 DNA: TGTGCCAGCTCAGGGACAGGGAAAGGCACAGATACGCAGTATTTT

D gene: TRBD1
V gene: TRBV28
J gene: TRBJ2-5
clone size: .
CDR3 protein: CASSPRTGWETQYF
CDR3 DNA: TGTGCCAGCAGTCCCCGGACAGGGTGGGAGACCCAGTACTTC

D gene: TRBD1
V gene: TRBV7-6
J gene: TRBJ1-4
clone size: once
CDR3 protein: CASSSQGATNEKLFF
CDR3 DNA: TGTGCCAGCAGCTCACAGGGGGCAACTAATGAAAAACTGTTTTTT

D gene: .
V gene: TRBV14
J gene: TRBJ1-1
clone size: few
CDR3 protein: CASSQVAGGGTEAFF
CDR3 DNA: TGTGCCAGCAGCCAAGTTGCCGGGGGAGGGACTGAAGCTTTCTTT

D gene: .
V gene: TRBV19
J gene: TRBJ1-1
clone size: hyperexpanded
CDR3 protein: CASSMGKGTEAFF
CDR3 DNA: TGTGCCAGTAGTATGGGGAAGGGGACTGAAGCTTTCTTT

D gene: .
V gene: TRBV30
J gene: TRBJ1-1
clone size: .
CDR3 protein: CAWSSLSPNTEAFF
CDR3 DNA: TGTGCCTGGAGCTCGTTATCCCCGAACACTGAAGCTTTCTTT

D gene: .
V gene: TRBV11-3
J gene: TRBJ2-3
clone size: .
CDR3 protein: CASSLAKEWGTDTQYF
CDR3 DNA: TGTGCCAGCAGCTTGGCTAAAGAATGGGGCACAGATACGCAGTATTTT

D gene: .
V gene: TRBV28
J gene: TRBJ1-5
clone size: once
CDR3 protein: CASSYSSNQPQHF
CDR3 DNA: TGTGCCAGCAGTTACAGTAGCAATCAGCCCCAGCATTTT

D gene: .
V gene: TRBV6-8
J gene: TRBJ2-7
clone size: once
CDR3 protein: CASSYLNRITASYEQYF
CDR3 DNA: TGTGCCAGCAGTTACCTAAACCGGATCACGGCAAGCTACGAGCAGTACTTC

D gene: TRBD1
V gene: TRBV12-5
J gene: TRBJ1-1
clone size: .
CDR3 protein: CATQGAAFEAFF
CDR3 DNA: TGTGCCACTCAGGGGGCCGCTTTTGAAGCTTTCTTT

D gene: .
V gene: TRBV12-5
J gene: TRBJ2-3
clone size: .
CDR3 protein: CASGPGTARTDTQYF
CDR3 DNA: TGTGCTAGTGGTCCAGGGACGGCTCGCACAGATACGCAGTATTTT

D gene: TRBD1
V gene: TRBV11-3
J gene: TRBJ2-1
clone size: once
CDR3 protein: CASSIQGMSSYNEQFF
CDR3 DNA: TGTGCCAGCAGCATACAGGGGATGAGCTCCTACAATGAGCAGTTCTTC

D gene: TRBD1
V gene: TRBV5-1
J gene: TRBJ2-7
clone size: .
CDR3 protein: CASSSSGTGGSEQYF
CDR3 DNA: TGCGCCAGCAGCTCGTCCGGAACAGGGGGCTCCGAGCAGTACTTC

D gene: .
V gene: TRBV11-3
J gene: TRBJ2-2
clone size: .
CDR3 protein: CASSLGQRGYPGELFF
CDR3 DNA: TGTGCCAGCAGCTTAGGGCAGAGGGGGTATCCCGGGGAGCTGTTTTTT

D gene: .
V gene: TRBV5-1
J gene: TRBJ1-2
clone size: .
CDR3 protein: CASSLGDVEYGYTF
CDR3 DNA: TGCGCCAGCAGCTTGGGCGACGTTGAATATGGCTACACCTTC

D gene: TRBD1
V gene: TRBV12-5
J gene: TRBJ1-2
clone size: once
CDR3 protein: CASTPGGYYGYTF
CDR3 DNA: TGTGCCAGCACCCCAGGGGGCTACTATGGCTACACCTTC

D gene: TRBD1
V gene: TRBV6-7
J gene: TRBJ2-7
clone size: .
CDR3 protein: CASFIRGQLSHEQYF
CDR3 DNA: TGTGCCAGTTTTATCAGGGGGCAACTCTCCCACGAGCAGTACTTC

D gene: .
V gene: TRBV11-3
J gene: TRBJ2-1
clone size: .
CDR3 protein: CASSGDFGSYNEQFF
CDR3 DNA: TGTGCCAGCAGCGGGGACTTTGGGTCCTACAATGAGCAGTTCTTC

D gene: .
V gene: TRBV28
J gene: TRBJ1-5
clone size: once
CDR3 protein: CASSPLRGSNQPQHF
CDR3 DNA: TGTGCCAGCAGTCCTCTGAGGGGTAGCAATCAGCCCCAGCATTTT

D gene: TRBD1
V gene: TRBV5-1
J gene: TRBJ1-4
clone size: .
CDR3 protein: CASSLGQGNEKLFF
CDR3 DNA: TGCGCCAGCAGCTTGGGACAGGGTAATGAAAAACTGTTTTTT

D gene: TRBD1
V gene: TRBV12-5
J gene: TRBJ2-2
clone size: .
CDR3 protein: CASTKDRAYTGELFF
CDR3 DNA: TGTGCCAGCACCAAGGACAGGGCGTACACCGGGGAGCTGTTTTTT

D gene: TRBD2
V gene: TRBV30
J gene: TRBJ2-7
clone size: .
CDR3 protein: CAGRGTSSSYEQYF
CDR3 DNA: TGTGCCGGGAGGGGGACTAGTAGCTCCTACGAGCAGTACTTC

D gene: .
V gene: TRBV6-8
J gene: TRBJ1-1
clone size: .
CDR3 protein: CASSHPGGGVAFF
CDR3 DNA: TGTGCCAGCAGTCACCCGGGGGGCGGAGTAGCTTTCTTT

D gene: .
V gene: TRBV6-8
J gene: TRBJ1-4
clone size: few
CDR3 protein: CASSYQDSTNEKLFF
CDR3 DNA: TGTGCCAGCAGTTACCAAGACAGTACAAATGAAAAACTGTTTTTT

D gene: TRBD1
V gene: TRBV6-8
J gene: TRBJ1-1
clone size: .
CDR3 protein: CASSYGTGASLNTEAFF
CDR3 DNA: TGTGCCAGCAGTTACGGGACAGGGGCATCCTTGAACACTGAAGCTTTCTTT

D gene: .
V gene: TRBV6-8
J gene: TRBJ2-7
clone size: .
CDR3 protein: CASRHENENEQYF
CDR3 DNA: TGTGCCAGCAGACATGAGAACGAGAACGAGCAGTACTTC

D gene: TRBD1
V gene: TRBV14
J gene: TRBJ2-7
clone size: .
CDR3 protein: CASSLPGQGSYEQYF
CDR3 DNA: TGTGCCAGCAGCTTGCCGGGACAGGGGTCCTACGAGCAGTACTTC

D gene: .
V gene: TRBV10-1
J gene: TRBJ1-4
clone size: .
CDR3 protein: CASSVSDEKLFF
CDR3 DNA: TGCGCCAGCAGTGTCAGCGATGAAAAACTGTTTTTT

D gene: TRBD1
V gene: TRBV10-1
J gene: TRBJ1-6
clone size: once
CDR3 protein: CASTDRGVGSPLHF
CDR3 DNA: TGCGCCAGCACCGACAGGGGAGTGGGTTCACCCCTCCACTTT

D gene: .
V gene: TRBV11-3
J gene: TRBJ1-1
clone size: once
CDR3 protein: CASSLEGTGFEAFF
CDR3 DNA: TGTGCCAGCAGCTTGGAGGGAACGGGGTTTGAAGCTTTCTTT

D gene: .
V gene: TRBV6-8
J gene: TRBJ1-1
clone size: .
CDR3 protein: CATSDRTGTEAFF
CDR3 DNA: TGTGCCACCAGCGACAGGACGGGGACTGAAGCTTTCTTT

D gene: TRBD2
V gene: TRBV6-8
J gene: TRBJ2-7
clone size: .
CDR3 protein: CASSTSGGTYEQYF
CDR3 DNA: TGTGCCAGCAGCACTAGCGGGGGGACCTACGAGCAGTACTTC

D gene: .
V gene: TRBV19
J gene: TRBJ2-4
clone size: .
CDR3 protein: CASRPHTGQLAKNIQYF
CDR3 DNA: TGTGCCAGTAGACCTCATACAGGGCAGTTAGCCAAAAACATTCAGTACTTC

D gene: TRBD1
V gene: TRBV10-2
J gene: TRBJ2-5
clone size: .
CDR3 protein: CASGLTGGAETQYF
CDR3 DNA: TGCGCCAGCGGGTTGACAGGGGGGGCAGAGACCCAGTACTTC

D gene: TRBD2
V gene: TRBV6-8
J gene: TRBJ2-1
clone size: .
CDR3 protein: CARKVTREGRGEQFF
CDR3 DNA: TGTGCCAGGAAGGTTACTAGGGAGGGCCGTGGAGAGCAGTTCTTC

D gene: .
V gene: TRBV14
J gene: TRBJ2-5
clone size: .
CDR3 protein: CASSLAPQETQYF
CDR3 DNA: TGTGCCAGCAGCCTAGCCCCCCAAGAGACCCAGTACTTC

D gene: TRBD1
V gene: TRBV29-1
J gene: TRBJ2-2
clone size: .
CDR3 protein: CSVEGTGYTGELFF
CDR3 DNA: TGCAGCGTTGAGGGGACAGGGTACACCGGGGAGCTGTTTTTT

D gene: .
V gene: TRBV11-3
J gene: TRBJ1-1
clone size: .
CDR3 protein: CASSSMNMNTEAFF
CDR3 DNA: TGTGCCAGCAGCTCCATGAACATGAACACTGAAGCTTTCTTT

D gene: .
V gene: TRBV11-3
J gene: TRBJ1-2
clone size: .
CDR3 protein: CASSLGISGVWGYTF
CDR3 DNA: TGTGCCAGCAGCTTAGGGATCTCAGGGGTCTGGGGCTACACCTTC

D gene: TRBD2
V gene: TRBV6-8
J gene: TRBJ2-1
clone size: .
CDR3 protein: CASSPGTSPRDEQFF
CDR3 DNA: TGTGCCAGCAGCCCCGGGACTAGCCCTAGGGATGAGCAGTTCTTC

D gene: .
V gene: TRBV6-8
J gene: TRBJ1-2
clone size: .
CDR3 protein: CASTVTGRVGGYTF
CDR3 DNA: TGTGCCAGCACCGTGACAGGACGGGTAGGAGGCTACACCTTC

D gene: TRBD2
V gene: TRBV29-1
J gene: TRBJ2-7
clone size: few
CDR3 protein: CSVVAGTSEEQYF
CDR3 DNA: TGCAGCGTTGTTGCCGGGACTAGCGAAGAGCAGTACTTC

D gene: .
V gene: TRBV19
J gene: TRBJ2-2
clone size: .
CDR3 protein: CASTITGNTGELFF
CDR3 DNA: TGTGCCAGTACCATTACAGGGAACACCGGGGAGCTGTTTTTT

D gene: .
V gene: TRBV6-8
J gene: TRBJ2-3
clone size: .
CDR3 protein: CASSQEGGFGTDTQYF
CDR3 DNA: TGTGCCAGCAGTCAAGAGGGGGGGTTCGGCACAGATACGCAGTATTTT

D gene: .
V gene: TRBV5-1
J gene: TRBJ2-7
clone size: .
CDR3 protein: CASSLADASYEQYF
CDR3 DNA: TGCGCCAGCAGCTTGGCGGACGCCTCCTACGAGCAGTACTTC

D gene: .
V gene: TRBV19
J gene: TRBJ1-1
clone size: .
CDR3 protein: CASSARGLNTEAFF
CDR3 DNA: TGTGCCAGTAGTGCACGGGGCCTGAACACTGAAGCTTTCTTT

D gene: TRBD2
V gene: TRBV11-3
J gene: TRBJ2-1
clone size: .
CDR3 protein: CASSRTSGGSYNEQFF
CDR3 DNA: TGTGCCAGCAGCCGGACTAGCGGTGGGTCCTACAATGAGCAGTTCTTC